Listed here are 6 T cell receptor beta chains from one sample, sequenced in a study of blood T cell repertoires in COVID-19. The table came from immunoSEQ multiplex PCR; TCRdb's copy has only in-frame clones and leaves some out. The sample lists roughly 240,000 clones, about 89% occurring once. The sequenced sample consisted of peripheral blood. These receptors were collected from a woman in her fifties or sixties who had recovered from COVID-19.

In regard to this clone: At one end the junction does not follow the germline gene, possibly because of a read error. The chain employs TRBV7-2 and TRBJ2-3, with TRBD2 identical over 11 bases. Germline assignment: CDR1 SGHTA and CDR2 FQGNSA. This CDR3 comprises 16 residues. The CDR3 DNA sequence: TGTGCCAGCAGTTTAGCACTAGCGGGGGCGGCAGATACGCAGTATTTT. Its protein is CASSLALAGAADTQYF.

The genes are TRBV6-6 and TRBJ1-2, with TRBD1 matching 10 bases. The V gene end was trimmed by 5 bases and the J gene end by 4 bases; junction bases not matched to a gene: 7. The CDR3 length is 15 residues. The germline CDR1 and CDR2 sequences are MNHNY and SVGAGI (reference sequence). CDR3 DNA: TGTGCCAGCAGTCTACTAGGACAGGGGGGCTATGGCTACACCTTC. As protein: CASSLLGQGGYGYTF.

The rearrangement links TRBV4-1 to TRBJ2-7; 14 bases are a match to TRBD2. The CDR3 is 17 amino acids. V shed 4 bases, J shed 4 bases, and the junction held 9 bases outside the gene matches. The germline gives CDR1 MGHRA, CDR2 YSYEKL. The CDR3 spells CASSRATSGGARYEQYF. CDR3 nucleotide sequence: TGCGCCAGCAGCCGCGCGACTAGCGGGGGGGCCCGATACGAGCAGTACTTC.

V is TRBV5-4 and J is TRBJ2-1; D is perhaps TRBD1 (5 bases). V gave up 3 bases and J gave up 0 bases, with 10 bases separating them. In germline, CDR1 is SGHNT, CDR2 YYREEE (reference sequence). The CDR3 length is 15 residues. The CDR3 DNA is TGTGCCAGCAGCTCCAGGGAAGGCTCCTACAATGAGCAGTTCTTC. Its protein product is CASSSREGSYNEQFF.

The chain combines TRBV28 with TRBJ2-7, with 7 positions matching TRBD1. Germline-derived CDR1 and CDR2 are MDHEN and SYDVKM. CDR3 length: 13 residues. Trimming took 7 bases from V and 2 from J; bases not matched to a gene: 5. CDR3 residues: CASKPGTAYEQYF. DNA of the CDR3: TGTGCCAGCAAACCCGGGACAGCCTACGAGCAGTACTTC.

The rearrangement joins TRBV7-9 to TRBJ1-1, with D maybe TRBD1 (6 bases). The CDR3 totals 13 residues. V was shortened by 9 bases and J by 7 bases, with 18 bases between the two germline ends. Germline V gene sequence: CDR1 SEHNR, CDR2 FQNEAQ (reference sequence). The CDR3, as DNA: TGTGCCAGTCTACAGGGAATCTTCGGTGAAGCTTTCTTT. It encodes CASLQGIFGEAFF. Filled out from reference TRBV7-9 and TRBJ1-1, the complete variable domain reads DTGVSQNPRHKITKRGQNVTFRCDPISEHNRLYWYRQTLGQGPEFLTYFQNEAQLEKSRLLSDRFSAERPKGSFSTLEIQRTEQGDSAMYLCASLQGIFGEAFFGQGTRLTVV.